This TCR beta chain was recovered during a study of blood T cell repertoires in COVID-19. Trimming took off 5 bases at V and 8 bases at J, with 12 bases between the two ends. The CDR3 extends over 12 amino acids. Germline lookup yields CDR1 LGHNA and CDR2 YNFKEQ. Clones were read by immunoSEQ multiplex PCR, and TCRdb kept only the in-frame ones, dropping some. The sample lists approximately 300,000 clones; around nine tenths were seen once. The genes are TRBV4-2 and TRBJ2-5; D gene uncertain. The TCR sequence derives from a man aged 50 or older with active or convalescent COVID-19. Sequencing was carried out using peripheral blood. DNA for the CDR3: TGTGCCAGCAGCTCTACTGGTCGCACCCAGTACTTC. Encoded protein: CASSSTGRTQYF.